A selection of T cell receptor beta chains follows, all from one sample in a study of T cell responses to AZD1222 COVID-19 vaccine. Here immunoSEQ multiplex PCR was the method, and the copy in TCRdb shows in-frame clones only, minus some. The sample shows about 110,000 clones, 85% to 95% of them seen only once. Here the sequenced sample was peripheral blood, taken 28 days after the second AZD1222 dose. These receptors all stem from an adult who received the AZD1222 COVID-19 vaccine. The CDR3 runs from the conserved cysteine through the conserved F or W. Each record gives: D gene, clone size, J gene, V gene, CDR3 protein, CDR3 DNA. The D gene is left open where the match is weak. Some rows mark clone size as missing; the rest say once, few, many or name a class of expanded clone.

NA | NA | TRBJ1-3 | TRBV2 | CASSEESAISGNTIYF | TGTGCCAGCAGTGAAGAATCAGCAATCTCTGGAAACACCATATATTTT
NA | once | TRBJ1-1 | TRBV7-8 | CASSLRVVRVGEAFF | TGTGCCAGCAGCTTGAGGGTAGTAAGGGTCGGTGAAGCTTTCTTT
NA | NA | TRBJ2-7 | TRBV19 | CASSPPGAESYEQYF | TGTGCCAGTAGCCCGCCTGGGGCAGAATCCTACGAGCAGTACTTC
NA | once | TRBJ1-5 | TRBV7-9 | CASSRDSNQPQHF | TGTGCCAGCAGCCGAGATAGCAATCAGCCCCAGCATTTT
NA | NA | TRBJ2-3 | TRBV27 | CASSSALSQYF | TGTGCCAGCAGTTCCGCCCTAAGTCAGTATTTT
TRBD1 | NA | TRBJ1-5 | TRBV2 | CASSTTGTGQPQHF | TGTGCCAGCAGTACGACAGGGACAGGTCAGCCCCAGCATTTT
TRBD1 | once | TRBJ2-1 | TRBV6-6 | CASRGQVGSSYNEQFF | TGTGCCAGCAGGGGACAGGTCGGGTCCTCCTACAATGAGCAGTTCTTC
NA | NA | TRBJ1-3 | TRBV6-1 | CASSEKGSGNTIYF | TGTGCCAGCAGTGAAAAGGGGTCCGGAAACACCATATATTTT
TRBD1 | NA | TRBJ1-2 | TRBV2 | CASRGQGLYYGYTF | TGTGCCAGCAGGGGACAGGGCCTATACTATGGCTACACCTTC
TRBD2 | NA | TRBJ2-1 | TRBV10-3 | CAISDMGFSGGPDEQFF | TGTGCCATCAGTGATATGGGGTTTAGCGGGGGTCCGGATGAGCAGTTCTTC
NA | NA | TRBJ2-7 | TRBV28 | CASSFWIDSSYEQYF | TGTGCCAGCAGTTTTTGGATTGATAGCTCCTACGAGCAGTACTTC
NA | once | TRBJ2-1 | TRBV18 | CASSPQGSAYNEQFF | TGTGCCAGCTCACCACAGGGGTCCGCCTACAATGAGCAGTTCTTC
TRBD1 | NA | TRBJ1-2 | TRBV7-2 | CASSRGQGRVGYTF | TGTGCCAGCAGCCGTGGACAGGGAAGAGTCGGCTACACCTTC
TRBD1 | NA | TRBJ2-2 | TRBV29-1 | CSVGGQGSTGELFF | TGCAGCGTTGGAGGACAGGGCTCCACCGGGGAGCTGTTTTTT
NA | NA | TRBJ2-6 | TRBV7-9 | CASSPPGAGANVLTF | TGTGCCAGCAGCCCCCCGGGGGCCGGGGCCAACGTCCTGACTTTC
TRBD1 | NA | TRBJ1-6 | TRBV30 | CAWSVPGQWNSPLHF | TGTGCCTGGAGTGTACCGGGACAGTGGAATTCACCCCTCCACTTT
TRBD2 | NA | TRBJ2-7 | TRBV2 | CASLGLADEQYF | TGTGCCAGCCTGGGACTAGCGGACGAGCAGTACTTC
TRBD2 | NA | TRBJ2-1 | TRBV5-6 | CATSLWASGHNEQFF | TGTGCCACCTCACTTTGGGCTAGCGGCCACAATGAGCAGTTCTTC
NA | NA | TRBJ1-2 | TRBV9 | CASSVDVGLYGYTF | TGTGCCAGCAGCGTAGATGTAGGGCTCTATGGCTACACCTTC
NA | NA | TRBJ2-4 | TRBV5-4 | CASSPGGGENIQYF | TGTGCCAGCAGCCCGGGTGGGGGTGAAAACATTCAGTACTTC
NA | NA | TRBJ2-7 | TRBV12-5 | CASGRQTYEQYF | TGTGCTAGTGGTCGACAGACCTACGAGCAGTACTTC
NA | NA | TRBJ1-2 | TRBV2 | CASPTGGGYTF | TGTGCCAGCCCCACTGGGGGCGGCTACACCTTC
TRBD1 | NA | TRBJ2-1 | TRBV15 | CATSRGEQTGTGQFF | TGTGCCACCAGCAGAGGGGAACAAACCGGGACAGGGCAGTTCTTC
NA | NA | TRBJ1-4 | TRBV4-1 | CASSQPPIPVTNEKLFF | TGCGCCAGCAGCCAACCACCCATCCCAGTGACTAATGAAAAACTGTTTTTT
NA | NA | TRBJ2-7 | TRBV3-1/TRBV3-2 | CASRRGESSYEQYF | TGTGCCAGCAGGCGCGGAGAGTCCTCCTACGAGCAGTACTTC
NA | NA | TRBJ2-2 | TRBV27 | CASSGERGPNTGELFF | TGTGCCAGCAGCGGTGAAAGGGGACCGAACACCGGGGAGCTGTTTTTT
TRBD1 | NA | TRBJ1-6 | TRBV19 | CASSSGTGSFNSPLHF | TGTGCCAGTAGTTCCGGGACAGGCTCTTTTAATTCACCCCTCCACTTT
NA | NA | TRBJ1-1 | TRBV5-1 | CASSLGAENTEAFF | TGCGCCAGCAGCTTGGGGGCAGAGAACACTGAAGCTTTCTTT
TRBD2 | NA | TRBJ2-5 | TRBV4-3 | CASSLTGGGAQTQYF | TGCGCCAGCAGCCTAACCGGGGGGGGAGCGCAGACCCAGTACTTC
TRBD2 | NA | TRBJ2-1 | TRBV13 | CASSRPGLAGEGKNEQFF | TGTGCCAGCAGCAGACCGGGACTAGCGGGAGAGGGGAAAAATGAGCAGTTCTTC
TRBD2 | NA | TRBJ2-4 | TRBV4-2 | CASSPGQGTASGRAMAKNIQYF | TGTGCCAGCAGCCCTGGACAGGGAACGGCTAGCGGGAGGGCCATGGCCAAAAACATTCAGTACTTC
TRBD2 | NA | TRBJ2-7 | TRBV7-6 | CASSLTSGALSYEQYF | TGTGCCAGCAGCTTGACTAGCGGGGCCCTCTCCTACGAGCAGTACTTC
NA | NA | TRBJ2-3 | TRBV5-4 | CASSLVRLANFGGEDTQYF | TGTGCCAGCAGCTTAGTAAGGCTAGCCAATTTCGGAGGAGAGGATACGCAGTATTTT
TRBD2 | few | TRBJ2-7 | TRBV4-1 | CASSQGDELAFYEQYF | TGCGCCAGCAGCCAAGGGGACGAACTAGCGTTCTACGAGCAGTACTTC
TRBD1 | NA | TRBJ1-2 | TRBV28 | CASLAAGGHGYTF | TGTGCCTCCCTCGCCGCAGGGGGTCATGGCTACACCTTC
TRBD1 | NA | TRBJ2-5 | TRBV29-1 | CSVERTGEETQYF | TGCAGCGTTGAAAGGACAGGGGAAGAGACCCAGTACTTC
NA | NA | TRBJ1-3 | TRBV30 | CAWSTGVGNTIYF | TGTGCCTGGAGTACTGGGGTCGGAAACACCATATATTTT
NA | NA | TRBJ2-3 | TRBV4-1 | CASSPGLDTDTQYF | TGCGCCAGCAGCCCCGGACTGGACACAGATACGCAGTATTTT
NA | NA | TRBJ1-2 | TRBV6-5 | CASSPDRYGYTF | TGTGCCAGCAGTCCGGACAGATATGGCTACACCTTC
NA | NA | TRBJ2-1 | TRBV5-1 | CASSLAGAYNEQFF | TGCGCCAGCAGCTTGGCGGGAGCGTACAATGAGCAGTTCTTC
NA | NA | TRBJ1-4 | TRBV3-1/TRBV3-2 | CASSQDPASPNEKLFF | TGTGCCAGCAGCCAAGACCCAGCCAGCCCTAATGAAAAACTGTTTTTT
NA | NA | TRBJ2-3 | TRBV5-4 | CASSARTEDTQYF | TGTGCCAGCAGCGCCCGGACAGAAGATACGCAGTATTTT
TRBD2 | NA | TRBJ2-1 | TRBV28 | CASSLVAGDEQFF | TGTGCCAGCAGTTTAGTAGCGGGAGATGAGCAGTTCTTC
NA | NA | TRBJ2-7 | TRBV7-9 | CASSPFDSYEQYF | TGTGCCAGCAGCCCTTTCGACTCCTACGAGCAGTACTTC
TRBD1 | NA | TRBJ1-6 | TRBV5-1 | CASSAGQIESYNSPLHF | TGCGCCAGCAGTGCGGGACAGATAGAATCCTATAATTCACCCCTCCACTTT
NA | NA | TRBJ1-1 | TRBV4-1 | CASSLGSGTYTEAFF | TGCGCCAGCAGCCTTGGGTCCGGGACCTACACTGAAGCTTTCTTT